Listed below are T cell receptor beta chains from one sample, sequenced in a study of T cell responses to AZD1222 COVID-19 vaccine. The table came from immunoSEQ multiplex PCR; TCRdb's copy has only in-frame clones and leaves some out. Of more than 100,000 clones in the sample, approximately 90% were seen once. The sample consisted of peripheral blood, taken on day 0 of AZD1222 vaccination. These receptors all stem from an adult in good health. CDR3s include the opening cysteine and the closing phenylalanine or tryptophan. D genes are given only for firm matches.

d_call j_call v_call cdr3_aa cdr3_nt
- TRBJ1-2 TRBV9 CASSPRSGEFSGYTF TGTGCCAGCAGCCCTAGATCAGGGGAATTTTCTGGCTACACCTTC
TRBD2 TRBJ2-1 TRBV4-3 CASSQDRGSGVNEQFF TGCGCCAGCAGCCAAGATCGGGGTAGCGGGGTAAATGAGCAGTTCTTC
- TRBJ2-7 TRBV6-1 CASSEIGPQGEQYF TGTGCCAGCAGTGAAATAGGACCACAAGGCGAGCAGTACTTC
TRBD1 TRBJ2-5 TRBV12-3/TRBV12-4 CASSSGQGQTQYF TGTGCCAGCAGTTCCGGACAGGGACAGACCCAGTACTTC
- TRBJ1-4 TRBV7-9 CASSPRRGGNEKLFF TGTGCCAGCAGCCCTCGGAGGGGCGGTAATGAAAAACTGTTTTTT
- TRBJ1-5 TRBV19 CASSIGQPQQPQHF TGTGCCAGTAGTATAGGACAGCCACAGCAGCCCCAGCATTTT
TRBD1 TRBJ1-2 TRBV6-5 CASTGTGRYGYTF TGTGCCAGCACCGGGACAGGTCGTTATGGCTACACCTTC
- TRBJ1-1 TRBV27 CASSKVWDTEAFF TGTGCCAGCAGTAAGGTCTGGGACACTGAAGCTTTCTTT
TRBD1 TRBJ1-1 TRBV5-4 CASSLEAGGNTEAFF TGTGCCAGCAGCTTGGAGGCAGGGGGGAACACTGAAGCTTTCTTT
TRBD1 TRBJ1-5 TRBV29-1 CSVARGRSGQPQHF TGCAGCGTTGCGAGGGGGCGAAGTGGTCAGCCCCAGCATTTT
TRBD2 TRBJ2-7 TRBV4-1 CASSQLAGGSYEQYF TGCGCCAGCAGCCAACTAGCGGGGGGCAGCTACGAGCAGTACTTC
- TRBJ1-5 TRBV7-2 CASSLWGTQAQHF TGTGCCAGCAGCTTATGGGGGACCCAGGCCCAGCATTTT
TRBD2 TRBJ2-2 TRBV9 CASSHSGVDTGELFF TGTGCCAGCAGCCATAGCGGGGTGGACACCGGGGAGCTGTTTTTT
TRBD2 TRBJ2-1 TRBV27 CASSNKSGAHNEQFF TGTGCCAGCAGTAACAAAAGCGGGGCCCACAATGAGCAGTTCTTC
TRBD1 TRBJ2-4 TRBV19 CASSITGVGRLAKNIQYF TGTGCCAGTAGTATAACAGGGGTGGGACGACTAGCCAAAAACATTCAGTACTTC
TRBD1 TRBJ1-1 TRBV9 CASSVTGQSFPMNTEAFF TGTGCCAGCAGCGTTACGGGACAGTCGTTCCCCATGAACACTGAAGCTTTCTTT
- TRBJ2-1 TRBV6-2/TRBV6-3 CASSSRERGEQFF TGTGCCAGCAGTTCCCGGGAACGGGGAGAGCAGTTCTTC